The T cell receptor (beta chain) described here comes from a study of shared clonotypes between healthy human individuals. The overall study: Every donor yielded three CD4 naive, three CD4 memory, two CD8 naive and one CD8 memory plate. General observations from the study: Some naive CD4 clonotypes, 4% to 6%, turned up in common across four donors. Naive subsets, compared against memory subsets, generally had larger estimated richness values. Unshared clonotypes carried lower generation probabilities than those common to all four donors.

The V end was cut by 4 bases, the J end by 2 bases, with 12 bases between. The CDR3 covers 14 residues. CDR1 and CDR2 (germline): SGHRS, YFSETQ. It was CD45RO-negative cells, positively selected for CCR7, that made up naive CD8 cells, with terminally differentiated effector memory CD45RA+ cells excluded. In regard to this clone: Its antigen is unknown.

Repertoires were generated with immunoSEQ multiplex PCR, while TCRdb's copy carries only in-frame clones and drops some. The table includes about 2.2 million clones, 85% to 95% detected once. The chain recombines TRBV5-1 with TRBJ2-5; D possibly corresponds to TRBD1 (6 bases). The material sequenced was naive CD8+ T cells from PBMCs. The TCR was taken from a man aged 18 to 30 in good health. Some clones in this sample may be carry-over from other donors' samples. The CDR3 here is CASSAYRVQETQYF. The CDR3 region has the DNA TGCGCCAGCAGCGCCTACAGGGTACAAGAGACCCAGTACTTC.